One sample yielded the 17 T cell receptor beta chains listed below, sequenced in a study of identical twins. TCRdb analysed the 5' RACE reads with MiXCR anew, one entry per CDR3 protein. The sample shows about 530,000 distinct CDR3 sequences, 15% of them seen only once. These data were also reused for a study on yellow fever vaccine responses in identical twins.

The sequenced sample was CD4+ T cells sorted from blood. The receptors were gathered from a woman younger than 35 in good health.

The sample holds a few counts of this clonotype. The rearrangement uses TRBV10-2 and TRBJ2-5; D may be TRBD1 or TRBD2 (6 bases each). The CDR3 has 16 amino acids. Trimming removed 0 bases from V and 5 bases from J, with 16 bases in between. Germline V CDR1 and CDR2: WSHSY, SAAADI. DNA of the CDR3: TGCGCCAGCAGTGAGTCGATGTGGGGGGCTTCGGAGACCCAGTACTTC. Translated, it gives CASSESMWGASETQYF.

The genes are TRBV3-1 and TRBJ2-6; the D is unclear. Per germline, CDR1 LGHDT and CDR2 YNNKEL (reference sequence). Trimming removed 5 bases from V and 0 bases from J, with 14 bases in between. The CDR3 has 17 residues. The CDR3 DNA reads as TGTGCCAGCAGCGCCTCAGGCAGGACCTCTGGGGCCAACGTCCTGACTTTC. It encodes CASSASGRTSGANVLTF.

The V and J genes are TRBV5-1 and TRBJ1-1; tentatively, D is TRBD1 (5 bases). With 4 bases removed from V and 0 bases from J, the gap between germline ends came to 22 bases. Germline CDR1 SGHRS, CDR2 YFSETQ. The CDR3 loop spans 18 amino acids. CDR3 coding DNA: TGCGCCAGCAGCGGCGGGACCCTGTCATCGAACATGAACACTGAAGCTTTCTTT. It codes for CASSGGTLSSNMNTEAFF.

This clonotype was seen only a few times. As DNA, the CDR3 is TGCGCCAGCAGCTTGCCCCTCGGGAGAGGGGTAGAGGAGCTGTTTTTT. Protein: CASSLPLGRGVEELFF. The chain couples TRBV5-1 to TRBJ2-2, with a tentative D call TRBD2 (6 bases). The CDR3 covers 16 residues. In germline, CDR1 is SGHRS, CDR2 YFSETQ. V lost 1 base, J lost 10 bases, and 20 bases lay in between.

The table lists this clonotype with a few counts. The chain joins TRBV2 to TRBJ2-4; 7 bases line up with TRBD2. This CDR3 region has 15 residues. Trimming took 6 bases from V and 7 from J; bases not matched to a gene: 12. CDR1 and CDR2 (germline): SNHLY, FYNNEI. For the CDR3, the DNA is TGTGCCAGCAGGGATCTTGCGGGAGTTCGGAACATTCAGTACTTC. This encodes CASRDLAGVRNIQYF.

Note on this clonotype: The junction and the germline gene differ at one end; a read error may be behind it. The chain employs TRBV25-1 and TRBJ2-1; 10 bases match TRBD2. The CDR3 totals 15 residues. Looked up from germline, CDR1 is MGHDK and CDR2 is SYGVNS. The CDR3 DNA reads as TGTGCTAGCAGGGAAAGCGGGAGGGCCGGGAATGAGCAGTTCTTC. This encodes CASRESGRAGNEQFF.

The V and J genes are TRBV5-1 and TRBJ2-7; D unresolved. Germline-derived CDR1 and CDR2 are SGHRS and YFSETQ. CDR3 length equals 12 residues. V lost 6 bases and J lost 3, with 10 bases in between. This CDR3 reads CASMPGNYEQYV. For the CDR3, the DNA is TGCGCCAGCATGCCCGGAAACTACGAGCAGTACGTC.

This clonotype was recorded a few times. The chain employs TRBV20-1 and TRBJ2-7; a possible D gene is TRBD1 (6 bases). V was cut by 0 bases and J by 5 bases, with 8 bases left in between. This CDR3 spans 12 amino acids. The germline CDR1 and CDR2 sequences are DFQATT and SNEGSKA (reference sequence). The CDR3 DNA follows: TGCAGTGCTAGAGACAGGGGCCACGAGCAGTACGTC. It codes for CSARDRGHEQYV.

The chain links TRBV5-1 to TRBJ1-1; D is ambiguous. CDR3 length equals 15 residues. Trimming left V 0 bases short and J 1 base short, with 10 bases between. Germline CDR1 and CDR2: SGHRS and YFSETQ. The CDR3 region has the DNA TGCGCCAGCAGCTTGGCAGCGTCCGAGAACACTGAAGCTTTCTTT. It translates to CASSLAASENTEAFF.

The chain employs TRBV5-5 and TRBJ2-6; no reliable D call. CDR1 and CDR2 (germline): SGHKS, YYEKEE (reference sequence). This CDR3 has 13 amino acids. V lost 6 bases to trimming and J lost 2 bases, with 6 bases between them. The DNA for the CDR3 is TGTGCCAGCACCTACACTGGGGCCAACGTCCTGACTTTC. Translation gives CASTYTGANVLTF.

The chain uses TRBV2 and TRBJ2-7; possible D gene TRBD2, 6 bases. This CDR3 is 14 amino acids long. V gave up 3 bases and J gave up 3 bases, with 12 bases separating them. Germline V gives CDR1 SNHLY, CDR2 FYNNEI. The CDR3 DNA reads TGTGCCAGCAGTGAGGGGGGACGGAACTACGAGCAGTACTTC. The encoded protein is CASSEGGRNYEQYF.

This clonotype showed up just a few times. The rearrangement links TRBV10-3 to TRBJ2-2; 9 nucleotides agree with TRBD1. This CDR3 is 14 amino acids long. Germline assignment: CDR1 ENHRY and CDR2 SYGVKD. V dropped 7 bases and J dropped 4; count of bases not matched to a gene: 4. Here the CDR3 reads CAIKGTGLTGELFF. The CDR3 DNA reads TGTGCCATCAAAGGGACAGGGCTCACCGGGGAGCTGTTTTTT.

The table lists this clonotype with a few counts. The V gene is TRBV29-1, the J gene TRBJ2-1, with TRBD1 matching 9 bases. CDR1 and CDR2 from the germline V gene are SQVTM and ANQGSEA. V shed 7 bases and J 5 bases; nucleotides not matched to a gene: 12. CDR3 length: 15 residues. The CDR3 reads CSAGGQGWFDNEQFF. Written as DNA, the CDR3 is TGCAGCGCTGGGGGACAGGGATGGTTTGACAATGAGCAGTTCTTC.

This clonotype turned up a few times. The V and J genes are TRBV3-1 and TRBJ2-1, with D perhaps TRBD2 (5 bases). This CDR3 is built from 13 residues. V was pared by 5 bases and J by 8 bases, with 13 bases between. Per the germline V gene, CDR1 is LGHDT and CDR2 is YNNKEL (reference sequence). CDR3 DNA: TGTGCCAGCAGCTGGAACCGGAGGCATGAGCAGTTCTTC. Its protein is CASSWNRRHEQFF.

This clonotype was seen a few times. The J gene is TRBJ2-2, the V gene TRBV5-1; D is uncertain. Germline CDR1 reads SGHRS; CDR2 reads YFSETQ. The CDR3 is made up of 13 amino acids. V was trimmed by 6 bases and J by 2 bases, leaving 8 bases between them. The CDR3 DNA reads TGCGCCAGCAAGACACCTAACACCGGGGAGCTGTTTTTT. Translating it yields CASKTPNTGELFF.

The J gene is TRBJ1-2, the V gene TRBV5-1; possibly TRBD1 for D (6 bases). The CDR3 covers 13 residues. CDR1 is SGHRS, CDR2 YFSETQ, per germline. Trimming shortened V by 9 bases and J by 0 bases, and 12 bases separated the two germline ends. This chain's CDR3 is CATRQVPNYGYTF. CDR3 nucleotide sequence: TGCGCCACCAGACAGGTCCCTAACTATGGCTACACCTTC.

The chain has TRBV24-1 and TRBJ2-1; D not resolved. Looked up from germline, CDR1 is KGHDR and CDR2 is SFDVKD. The V end was cut by 1 base, the J end by 1 base, with 7 bases between. The CDR3 runs to 15 residues. CDR3 nucleotides: TGTGCCACCAGTGATTTAGGTGTGTCCTACAATGAGCAGTTCTTC. Amino acid sequence: CATSDLGVSYNEQFF.